The rows below give T cell receptor beta chains drawn from one sample of a study of neurological immune-mediated disorders. TCRdb re-called the 5' RACE reads with MiXCR, one entry per CDR3 protein. The sample has about 45,000 distinct CDR3 sequences, approximately 21% seen once. The specimen sequenced was PBMCs. The receptors derive from a man in his sixties with HTLV-1-associated myelopathy (HAM/TSP). Both conserved end residues are part of each CDR3. Clone size is given as once, few or many counts, or a class when the clone is expanded.

len: 14
abundance: many
v_gene: TRBV5-1
j_gene: TRBJ2-5
CDR3aa: CASSFGQGPETQYF

len: 12
abundance: medium-sized
v_gene: TRBV29-1
j_gene: TRBJ2-2
CDR3aa: CSVGQGTGELFF

len: 13
abundance: many
v_gene: TRBV7-2
j_gene: TRBJ2-3
CDR3aa: CASSLSPGDTQYF

len: 13
abundance: many
v_gene: TRBV28
j_gene: TRBJ2-3
CDR3aa: CASTDRGTDTQYF

len: 15
abundance: many
v_gene: TRBV2
j_gene: TRBJ1-6
CDR3aa: CASSELGFSNSPLHF

len: 13
abundance: many
v_gene: TRBV5-1
j_gene: TRBJ1-1
CDR3aa: CASSEQTDTEAFF

len: 12
abundance: medium-sized
v_gene: TRBV5-1
j_gene: TRBJ1-1
CDR3aa: CASSSGGTEAFF

len: 17
abundance: many
v_gene: TRBV14
j_gene: TRBJ2-3
CDR3aa: CASSPFRPAGVADTQYF

len: 18
abundance: many
v_gene: TRBV5-1
j_gene: TRBJ2-2
CDR3aa: CASSLAGLAGYNTGELFF

len: 14
abundance: many
v_gene: TRBV28
j_gene: TRBJ1-1
CDR3aa: CASSSPAPNTEAFF